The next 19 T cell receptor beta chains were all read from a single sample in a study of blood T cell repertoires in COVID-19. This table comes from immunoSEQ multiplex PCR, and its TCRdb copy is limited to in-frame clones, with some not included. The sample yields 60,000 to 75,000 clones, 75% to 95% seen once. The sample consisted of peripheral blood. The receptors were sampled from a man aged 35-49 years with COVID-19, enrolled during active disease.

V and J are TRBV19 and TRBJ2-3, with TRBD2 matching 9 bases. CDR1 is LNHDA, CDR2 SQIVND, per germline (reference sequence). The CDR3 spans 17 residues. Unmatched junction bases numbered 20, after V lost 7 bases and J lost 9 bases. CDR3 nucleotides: TGTGCCAGTACCCTGGGCGGGGGGGCCAGGTTCGACGACACGCAGTATTTT. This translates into CASTLGGGARFDDTQYF.

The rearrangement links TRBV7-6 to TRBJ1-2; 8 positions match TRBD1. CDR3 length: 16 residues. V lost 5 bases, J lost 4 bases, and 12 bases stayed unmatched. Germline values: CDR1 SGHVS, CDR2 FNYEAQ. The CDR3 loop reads CASSPKGQEVTYGYTF. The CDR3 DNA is TGTGCCAGCAGCCCGAAGGGACAGGAAGTAACCTATGGCTACACCTTC.

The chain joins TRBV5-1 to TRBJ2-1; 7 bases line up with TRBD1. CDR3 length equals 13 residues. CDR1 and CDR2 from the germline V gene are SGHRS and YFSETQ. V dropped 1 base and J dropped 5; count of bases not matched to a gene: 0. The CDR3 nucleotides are TGCGCCAGCAGCTTGACAGGGGACAATGAGCAGTTCTTC. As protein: CASSLTGDNEQFF.

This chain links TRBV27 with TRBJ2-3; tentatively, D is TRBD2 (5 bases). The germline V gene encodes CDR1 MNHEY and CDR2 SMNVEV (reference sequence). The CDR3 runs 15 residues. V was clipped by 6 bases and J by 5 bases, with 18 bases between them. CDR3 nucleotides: TGTGCCAGCAGCGTGCGGGCCCTGGTAGGAGATACGCAGTATTTT. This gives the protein CASSVRALVGDTQYF.

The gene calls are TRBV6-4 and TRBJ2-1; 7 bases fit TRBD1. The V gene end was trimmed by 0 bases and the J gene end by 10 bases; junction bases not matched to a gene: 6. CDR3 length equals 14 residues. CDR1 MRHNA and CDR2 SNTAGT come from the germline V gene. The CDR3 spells CASSDSNRGWEQFF. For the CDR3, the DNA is TGTGCCAGCAGTGACTCGAACAGGGGATGGGAGCAGTTCTTC.

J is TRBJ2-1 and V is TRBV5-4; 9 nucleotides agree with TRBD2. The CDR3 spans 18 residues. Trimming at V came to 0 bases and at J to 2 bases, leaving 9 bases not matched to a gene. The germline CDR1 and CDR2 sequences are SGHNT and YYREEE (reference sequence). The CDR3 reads CASSLGASGATTYNEQFF. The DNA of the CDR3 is TGTGCCAGCAGCTTGGGAGCTAGCGGGGCCACCACCTACAATGAGCAGTTCTTC.

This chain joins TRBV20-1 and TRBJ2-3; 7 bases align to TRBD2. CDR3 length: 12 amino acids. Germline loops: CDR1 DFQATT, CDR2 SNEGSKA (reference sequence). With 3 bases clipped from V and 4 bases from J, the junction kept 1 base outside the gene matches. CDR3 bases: TGCAGTGCTAGTGGGGGGGCAGATACGCAGTATTTT. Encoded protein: CSASGGADTQYF.

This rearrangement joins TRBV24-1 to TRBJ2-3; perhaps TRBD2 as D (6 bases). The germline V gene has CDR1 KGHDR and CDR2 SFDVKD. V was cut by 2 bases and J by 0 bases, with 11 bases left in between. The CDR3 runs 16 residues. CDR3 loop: CATSDSAGPSTDTQYF. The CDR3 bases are TGTGCCACCAGTGATTCCGCGGGACCTAGCACAGATACGCAGTATTTT.

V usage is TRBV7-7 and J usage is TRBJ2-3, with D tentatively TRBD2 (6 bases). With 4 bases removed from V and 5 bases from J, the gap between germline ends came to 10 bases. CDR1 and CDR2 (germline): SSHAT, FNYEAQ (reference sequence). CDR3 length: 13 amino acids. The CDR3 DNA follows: TGTGCCAGCAGCTGGCGGGATAGAGATACGCAGTATTTT. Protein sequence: CASSWRDRDTQYF. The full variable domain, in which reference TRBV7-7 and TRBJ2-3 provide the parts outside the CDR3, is GAGVSQSPRYKVTKRGQDVTLRCDPISSHATLYWYQQALGQGPEFLTYFNYEAQPDKSGLPSDRFSAERPEGSISTLTIQRTEQRDSAMYRCASSWRDRDTQYFGPGTRLTVL.

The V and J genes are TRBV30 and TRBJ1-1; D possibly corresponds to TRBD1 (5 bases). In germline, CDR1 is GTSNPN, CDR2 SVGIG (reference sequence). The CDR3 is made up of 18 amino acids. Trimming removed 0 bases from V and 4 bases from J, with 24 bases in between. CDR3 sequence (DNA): TGTGCCTGGAGTGTTAAGGGTCAGATCGGGTTTAGGGGCACTGAAGCTTTCTTT. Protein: CAWSVKGQIGFRGTEAFF.

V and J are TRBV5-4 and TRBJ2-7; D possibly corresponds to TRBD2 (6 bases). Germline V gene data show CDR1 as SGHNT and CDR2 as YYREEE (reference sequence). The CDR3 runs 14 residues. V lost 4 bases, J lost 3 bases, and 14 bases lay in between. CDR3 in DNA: TGTGCCAGCAGCCCTGCGGGACCGCGCTACGAGCAGTACTTC. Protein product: CASSPAGPRYEQYF.

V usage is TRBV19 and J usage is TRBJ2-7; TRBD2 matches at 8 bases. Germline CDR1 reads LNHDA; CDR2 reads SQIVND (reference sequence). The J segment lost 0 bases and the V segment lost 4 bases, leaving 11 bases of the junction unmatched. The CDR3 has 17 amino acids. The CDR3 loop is CASSTIPDSGSSYEQYF. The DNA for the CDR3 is TGTGCCAGTAGTACCATACCCGACAGCGGGAGCTCCTACGAGCAGTACTTC. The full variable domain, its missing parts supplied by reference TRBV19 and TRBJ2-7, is DGGITQSPKYLFRKEGQNVTLSCEQNLNHDAMYWYRQDPGQGLRLIYYSQIVNDFQKGDIAEGYSVSREKKESFPLTVTSAQKNPTAFYLCASSTIPDSGSSYEQYFGPGTRLTVT.

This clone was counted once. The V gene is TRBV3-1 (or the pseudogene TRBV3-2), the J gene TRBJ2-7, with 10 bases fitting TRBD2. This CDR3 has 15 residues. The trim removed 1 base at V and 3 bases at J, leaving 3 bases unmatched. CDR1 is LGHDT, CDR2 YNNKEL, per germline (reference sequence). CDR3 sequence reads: CASSQGTSGVYEQYF. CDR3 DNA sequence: TGTGCCAGCAGCCAAGGAACTAGCGGGGTCTACGAGCAGTACTTC.

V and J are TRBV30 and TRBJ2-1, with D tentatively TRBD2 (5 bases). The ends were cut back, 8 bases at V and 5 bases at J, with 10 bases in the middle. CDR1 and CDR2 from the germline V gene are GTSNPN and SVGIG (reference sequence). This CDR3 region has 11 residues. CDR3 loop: CAAGRNNEQFF. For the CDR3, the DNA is TGTGCCGCGGGCAGAAACAATGAGCAGTTCTTC.

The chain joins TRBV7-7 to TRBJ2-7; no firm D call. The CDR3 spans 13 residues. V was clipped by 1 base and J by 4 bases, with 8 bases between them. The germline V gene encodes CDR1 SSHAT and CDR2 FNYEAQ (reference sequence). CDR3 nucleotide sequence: TGTGCCAGCAGCTTAGTGATCGGTTACGAGCAGTACTTC. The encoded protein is CASSLVIGYEQYF.

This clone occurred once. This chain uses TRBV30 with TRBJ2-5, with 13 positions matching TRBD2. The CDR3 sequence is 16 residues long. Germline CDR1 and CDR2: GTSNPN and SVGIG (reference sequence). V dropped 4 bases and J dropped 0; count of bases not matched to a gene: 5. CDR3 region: CAWNIGLAGDQETQYF. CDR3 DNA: TGTGCCTGGAACATAGGACTAGCGGGGGACCAAGAGACCCAGTACTTC.

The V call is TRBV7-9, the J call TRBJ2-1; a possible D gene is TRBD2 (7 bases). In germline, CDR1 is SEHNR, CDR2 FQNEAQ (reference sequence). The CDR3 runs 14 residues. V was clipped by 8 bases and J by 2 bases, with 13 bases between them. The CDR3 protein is CASGRGATYNEQFF. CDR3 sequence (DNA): TGTGCCAGCGGGAGGGGGGCGACCTACAATGAGCAGTTCTTC.

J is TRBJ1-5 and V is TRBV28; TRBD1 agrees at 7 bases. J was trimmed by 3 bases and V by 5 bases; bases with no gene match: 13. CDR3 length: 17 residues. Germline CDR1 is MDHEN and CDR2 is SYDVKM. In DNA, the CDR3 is TGTGCCAGCAGTCCATTTACCGGGACAGTCTACAATCAGCCCCAGCATTTT. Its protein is CASSPFTGTVYNQPQHF.

Here the CDR3 DNA reads TGTGCCAGCTCACCGGAGAGACAGGGGGTCACTGAAGCTTTCTTT. Amino acids: CASSPERQGVTEAFF. The chain is built from TRBV18 and TRBJ1-1; 9 positions agree with TRBD1. The germline V gene encodes CDR1 KGHSH and CDR2 LQKENI. V was pared by 3 bases and J by 4 bases, with 6 bases of the junction left unmatched. There are 15 residues in the CDR3.